One sample yielded the 15 T cell receptor beta chains listed below, sequenced in a study of T cell responses to AZD1222 COVID-19 vaccine. Sequenced by immunoSEQ multiplex PCR; TCRdb stores in-frame clones only, minus some. The sample shows 150,000 to 180,000 clones, approximately 90% of them seen only once. The specimen was peripheral blood, collected on day 0 of AZD1222 vaccination. The receptor set was obtained from an adult in good health.

The gene calls are TRBV2 and TRBJ1-1; 9 nucleotides match TRBD1. Trimming removed 6 bases from V and 1 base from J; junction bases left unmatched: 9. Germline V CDR1 and CDR2: SNHLY, FYNNEI. CDR3 length: 16 residues. The CDR3 sequence is CASRPQGASGNTEAFF. Here the CDR3 DNA reads TGTGCCAGCAGACCACAGGGGGCCAGCGGGAACACTGAAGCTTTCTTT. Filled out from reference TRBV2 and TRBJ1-1, the complete variable domain reads EPEVTQTPSHQVTQMGQEVILRCVPISNHLYFYWYRQILGQKVEFLVSFYNNEISEKSEIFDDQFSVERPDGSNFTLKIRSTKLEDSAMYFCASRPQGASGNTEAFFGQGTRLTVV.

The chain joins TRBV6-5 to TRBJ2-7; D may be TRBD1 (6 bases). This CDR3 spans 14 amino acids. Germline V lookup: CDR1 MNHEY, CDR2 SVGAGI. V was trimmed by 6 bases and J by 3 bases, leaving 15 bases between them. DNA of the CDR3: TGTGCCAGCAGCTCCCGGGACATTCTCTACGAGCAGTACTTC. Residues: CASSSRDILYEQYF.

This chain links TRBV20-1 with TRBJ1-6; D unclear. V lost 6 bases to trimming and J lost 9 bases, with 18 bases between them. Germline V lookup: CDR1 DFQATT, CDR2 SNEGSKA (reference sequence). The CDR3 runs to 14 residues. DNA of the CDR3: TGCAGTGCCAGTCGGGTGGGCACGAGTTCACCCCTCCACTTT. It encodes CSASRVGTSSPLHF.

The chain uses TRBV14 and TRBJ2-3; 11 bases match TRBD2. V trimming: 0 bases; J trimming: 3 bases; junction bases outside the gene matches: 8. Germline V gene data show CDR1 as SGHDN and CDR2 as FVKESK. The CDR3 spans 18 residues. CDR3 coding DNA: TGTGCCAGCAGCCAAGAGGGCCCCACTAGCGGGGGAACAGATACGCAGTATTTT. Translated: CASSQEGPTSGGTDTQYF. Full variable domain (rest looked up from reference TRBV14 and TRBJ2-3): EAGVTQFPSHSVIEKGQTVTLRCDPISGHDNLYWYRRVMGKEIKFLLHFVKESKQDESGMPNNRFLAERTGGTYSTLKVQPAELEDSGVYFCASSQEGPTSGGTDTQYFGPGTRLTVL.

The J gene is TRBJ1-5, the V gene TRBV7-8, with D perhaps matching TRBD1 (6 bases). Germline assignment: CDR1 SGHVS and CDR2 FQNEAQ. Trimming removed 4 bases at V and 4 bases at J, with 14 bases between. The CDR3 sequence is 15 residues long. The CDR3 nucleotides read TGTGCCAGCAGCTCACAGGGAATTGGGAATCAGCCCCAGCATTTT. Its translation: CASSSQGIGNQPQHF. The full variable domain, with the rest looked up from reference TRBV7-8 and TRBJ1-5, is GAGVSQSPRYKVAKRGQDVALRCDPISGHVSLFWYQQALGQGPEFLTYFQNEAQLDKSGLPSDRFFAERPEGSVSTLKIQRTQQEDSAVYLCASSSQGIGNQPQHFGDGTRLSIL.

The chain carries TRBV15 and TRBJ2-5; TRBD2 is a possible D gene (6 bases). The CDR3 has 15 amino acids. Trimming took off 0 bases at V and 2 bases at J, with 10 bases between the two ends. Germline CDR1 is LNHNV and CDR2 is YYDKDF (reference sequence). DNA of the CDR3: TGTGCCACCAGCAGAGATCGGAGGGTTCAAGAGACCCAGTACTTC. Protein sequence: CATSRDRRVQETQYF.

The chain combines TRBV16 with TRBJ2-7; D might be TRBD1 (6 bases). Trimming removed 0 bases from V and 9 bases from J, with 6 bases in between. The length of the CDR3 is 11 residues. Germline V lookup: CDR1 KGHSY, CDR2 FQNENV. CDR3 in amino acids: CASSQSRGQYF. CDR3 DNA sequence: TGTGCCAGCAGCCAATCCAGGGGGCAGTACTTC.

The V call is TRBV6-1, the J call TRBJ1-1, with D possibly TRBD1 on 5 matching bases. The CDR3 runs to 15 residues. Trimming took off 0 bases at V and 11 bases at J, with 19 bases between the two ends. The V gene's germline CDR1 is MNHNS and CDR2 SASEGT. In DNA, the CDR3 is TGTGCCAGCAGTGAAGCGCCGGGGGATCGCCCCGAGGCTTTCTTT. It yields the protein CASSEAPGDRPEAFF.

The gene calls are TRBV6-5 and TRBJ2-7; no reliable D call. Per germline, CDR1 MNHEY and CDR2 SVGAGI. The CDR3 length is 14 residues. V dropped 5 bases and J dropped 2 bases, with 13 bases sitting between them. CDR3 in amino acids: CASSRDGLAYEQYF. As DNA, the CDR3 is TGTGCCAGCAGTCGCGATGGTCTTGCCTACGAGCAGTACTTC.

The chain employs TRBV9 and TRBJ1-5; no definite D call. The CDR3 contains 14 residues. V lost 6 bases and J 4 bases, leaving 14 bases between the germline ends. Germline loops: CDR1 SGDLS, CDR2 YYNGEE. The CDR3 sequence: CASNMGGVNQPQHF. Here the CDR3 DNA reads TGTGCCAGCAACATGGGTGGAGTAAATCAGCCCCAGCATTTT.

This chain joins TRBV5-1 and TRBJ1-4; 7 nucleotides agree with TRBD1. The CDR3 is made up of 17 amino acids. With V trimmed by 1 base and J by 4 bases, 10 bases remained unmatched. Germline CDR1 is SGHRS and CDR2 is YFSETQ. The CDR3, as DNA: TGCGCCAGCAGCTTGATACAGGGGCCGGGAGTTAATGAAAAACTGTTTTTT. It encodes CASSLIQGPGVNEKLFF.

This clone was picked up one time. The CDR3 sequence: CASSPDAGRGNTIYF. The CDR3 DNA is TGTGCCAGCAGCCCCGACGCGGGGAGGGGAAACACCATATATTTT. The chain joins TRBV7-2 to TRBJ1-3; no definite D call. This CDR3 spans 15 amino acids. The germline V gene has CDR1 SGHTA and CDR2 FQGNSA. Trimming cost V 5 bases and J 4 bases, with 15 bases left between them.

The rearrangement joins TRBV21-1 to TRBJ1-4. TRBV21-1 is termed a pseudogene. The CDR3 runs to 16 residues. This CDR3 is CASSLGTQTTNEKLFF. The CDR3 nucleotides are TGTGCCAGCAGCCTAGGGACCCAGACAACTAATGAAAAACTGTTTTTT.

This clone was counted once. The chain carries TRBV24-1 and TRBJ1-2, with TRBD1 matching 7 bases. The CDR3 spans 14 residues. Trimming took 1 base from V and 8 from J; bases not matched to a gene: 6. The germline CDR1 and CDR2 sequences are KGHDR and SFDVKD. The CDR3 sequence: CATSDFNRGKGYTF. CDR3 bases: TGTGCCACCAGTGATTTCAACAGGGGAAAGGGCTACACCTTC.

This chain connects TRBV9 to TRBJ1-4; D call uncertain. Trimming took 0 bases from V and 4 from J, leaving 10 bases between them. The CDR3 extends over 15 amino acids. CDR1 is SGDLS, CDR2 YYNGEE, per germline. The CDR3 reads CASSVVGRDNEKLFF. The CDR3 nucleotides are TGTGCCAGCAGCGTAGTAGGTAGGGATAATGAAAAACTGTTTTTT.